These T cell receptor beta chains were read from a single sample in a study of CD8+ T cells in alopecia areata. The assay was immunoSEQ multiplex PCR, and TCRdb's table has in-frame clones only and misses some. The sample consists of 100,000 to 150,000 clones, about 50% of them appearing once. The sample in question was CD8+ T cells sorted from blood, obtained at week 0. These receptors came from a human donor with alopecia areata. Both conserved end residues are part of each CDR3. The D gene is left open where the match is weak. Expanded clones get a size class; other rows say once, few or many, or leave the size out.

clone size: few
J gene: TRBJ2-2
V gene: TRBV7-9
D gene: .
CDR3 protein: CASSSGRGGELFF
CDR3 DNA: TGTGCCAGCAGCTCAGGTCGTGGCGGGGAGCTGTTTTTT

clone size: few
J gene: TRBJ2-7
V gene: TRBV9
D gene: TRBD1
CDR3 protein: CASSAGDSPPYEQYF
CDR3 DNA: TGTGCCAGCAGCGCAGGGGACAGCCCTCCCTACGAGCAGTACTTC

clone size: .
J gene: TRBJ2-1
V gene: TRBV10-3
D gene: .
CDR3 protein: CAISENGDEQFF
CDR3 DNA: TGTGCCATCAGTGAGAACGGTGATGAGCAGTTCTTC

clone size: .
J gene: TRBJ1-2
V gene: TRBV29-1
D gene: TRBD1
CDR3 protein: CSVEVLGTGTPNYGYTF
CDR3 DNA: TGCAGCGTTGAGGTGTTGGGGACAGGGACGCCTAACTATGGCTACACCTTC

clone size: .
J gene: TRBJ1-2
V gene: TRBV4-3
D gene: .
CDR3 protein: CASSHDIGNYGYTF
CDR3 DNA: TGCGCCAGCAGCCACGACATAGGCAACTATGGCTACACCTTC

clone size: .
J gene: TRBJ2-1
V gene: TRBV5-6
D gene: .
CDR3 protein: CASSLARASHHEQFF
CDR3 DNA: TGTGCCAGCAGCTTGGCCAGAGCAAGTCACCATGAGCAGTTCTTC

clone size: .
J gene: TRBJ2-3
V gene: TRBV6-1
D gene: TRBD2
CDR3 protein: CASSEGTSSGPTDTQYF
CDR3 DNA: TGTGCCAGCAGTGAGGGGACTAGCTCCGGCCCCACAGATACGCAGTATTTT

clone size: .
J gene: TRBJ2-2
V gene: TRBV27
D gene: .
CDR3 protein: CASSSSRSGELFF
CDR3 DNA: TGTGCCAGCAGTAGCTCCAGGTCCGGGGAGCTGTTTTTT

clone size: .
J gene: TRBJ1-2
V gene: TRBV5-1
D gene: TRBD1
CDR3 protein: CASSPLTGDYGYTF
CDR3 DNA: TGCGCCAGCAGCCCGCTGACAGGGGACTATGGCTACACCTTC

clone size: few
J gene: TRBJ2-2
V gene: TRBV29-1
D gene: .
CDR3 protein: CSVAEANTGELFF
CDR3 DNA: TGCAGCGTTGCTGAAGCGAACACCGGGGAGCTGTTTTTT

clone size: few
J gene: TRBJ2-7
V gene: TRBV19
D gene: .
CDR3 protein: CASEDLVGGMDEQYF
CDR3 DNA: TGTGCCAGCGAAGACCTTGTTGGAGGGATGGACGAGCAGTACTTC

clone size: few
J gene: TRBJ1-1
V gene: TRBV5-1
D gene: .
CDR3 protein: CASSTDRDITEAFF
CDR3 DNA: TGCGCCAGCAGCACTGACAGAGACATCACTGAAGCTTTCTTT

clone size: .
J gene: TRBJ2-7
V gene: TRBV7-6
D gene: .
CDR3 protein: CASSLEGRGEEQYF
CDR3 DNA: TGTGCCAGCAGCTTAGAGGGCAGGGGAGAGGAGCAGTACTTC

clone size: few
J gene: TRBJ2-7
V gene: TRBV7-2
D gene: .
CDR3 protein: CASSLALGEIYEQYF
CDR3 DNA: TGTGCCAGCAGCTTAGCGCTGGGGGAGATCTACGAGCAGTACTTC

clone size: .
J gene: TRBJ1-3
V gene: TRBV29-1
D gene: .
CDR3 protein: CSVEAMGQRRNTIYF
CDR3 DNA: TGCAGCGTTGAAGCTATGGGCCAGCGGCGAAACACCATATATTTT

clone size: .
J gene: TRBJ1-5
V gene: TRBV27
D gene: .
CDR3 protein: CASSLGASNQPQHF
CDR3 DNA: TGTGCCAGCAGTTTAGGCGCTAGCAATCAGCCCCAGCATTTT

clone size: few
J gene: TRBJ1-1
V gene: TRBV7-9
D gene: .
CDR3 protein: CAGEDGDTEAFF
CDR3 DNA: TGTGCCGGCGAGGATGGGGACACTGAAGCTTTCTTT

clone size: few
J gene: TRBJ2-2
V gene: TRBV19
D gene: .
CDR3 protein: CASSMARTGELFF
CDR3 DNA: TGTGCCAGTAGTATGGCGAGGACCGGGGAGCTGTTTTTT

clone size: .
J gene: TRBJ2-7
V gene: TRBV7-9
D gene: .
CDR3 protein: CASSLDGVAEQYF
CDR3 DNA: TGTGCCAGCAGCTTAGACGGGGTGGCCGAGCAGTACTTC